This TCR beta chain was observed in a study of blood T cell repertoires in COVID-19. About the study: Sites across the United States, Italy and Spain contributed samples from acute and convalescent COVID-19.

In the study's own analysis: Amplification of reference gene primers provided the estimated nucleated cell counts. Repertoires were generated with immunoSEQ multiplex PCR, while TCRdb's copy carries only in-frame clones and drops some. The DNA was the basis for D and trimming; V, J and clone size are from that table. The table lists some 40,000 clones, approximately 83% of them singletons, with about 4.8% in the top ten. With 3 bases clipped from V and 7 bases from J, the junction kept 6 bases outside the gene matches. Per germline, CDR1 KGHSH and CDR2 LQKENI. The CDR3 is 16 residues long. The receptor was isolated from a man between 35 and 55 years old with active COVID-19. This chain joins TRBV18 and TRBJ1-6; 10 nucleotides line up with TRBD1. The sample was peripheral blood. For the CDR3, the DNA is TGTGCCAGCTCACCCGGGACAGGGGTTGGGAATTCACCCCTCCACTTT. Its translation: CASSPGTGVGNSPLHF.